This TCR beta chain was recorded in a study of graft-versus-host responses after intestinal transplantation. Study context: Recipients received multivisceral, liver-intestinal, or isolated intestinal transplants. Recipients across the board were started on anti-thymocyte globulin induction, then kept on tacrolimus and steroids for two to four years. Study results and limitations: Researchers found GvH clones in recipient marrow, and some showed up first in ileum or blood. Allografts carried high graft-versus-host to host-versus-graft clonal ratios in patients having graft-donor T cell macrochimerism.

Trimming took 5 bases from V and 2 from J; bases not matched to a gene: 7. From germline, CDR1 is SEHNR and CDR2 FQNEAQ (reference sequence). This CDR3 is built from 15 residues. In the case of this clone: Antigen: not known.

Data came from immunoSEQ multiplex PCR; TCRdb stores just in-frame clones and leaves some out. Of some 100,000 clones listed, 90% to 95% were seen once; the top ten hold around 1.1%. The sequencing used unstimulated CD8+ T cells sorted from spleen or lymph node cells, collected before transplant. This chain joins TRBV7-9 and TRBJ2-7; 9 nucleotides match TRBD2. The TCR originated in a human donor who was the organ donor for an intestinal transplant. The CDR3 spells CASSREREVPYEQYF. The DNA for the CDR3 is TGTGCCAGCAGCCGAGAGCGGGAGGTACCCTACGAGCAGTACTTC.